This T cell receptor (beta chain) was sequenced for a study of PD-1 blockade in classical Hodgkin lymphoma. Turning to this clone: Its antigen is still unknown.

All the patients suffered relapse after autologous stem cell transplantation, and brentuximab vedotin exposure differed. Study-wide points: Initiation of nivolumab under 1 year after ASCT led to exclusion of patients. TCR diversity in CD4+, not CD8+, cells rose significantly by C4D1.

TCRdb's table, derived via immunoSEQ multiplex PCR, lists solely in-frame clones and lacks some. In the table there are some 12,000 clones, around three quarters of which are singletons. The input for sequencing was peripheral blood mononuclear cells (PBMCs), taken at baseline. The sequence was collected from a human donor with classical Hodgkin lymphoma.

The CDR3 region is CASSLVGGRSQPQHF. The CDR3 nucleotides are TGCGCCAGCAGCTTGGTGGGGGGGAGATCCCAGCCCCAGCATTTT. This chain joins TRBV5-1 and TRBJ1-5, with a tentative D call TRBD1 (5 bases). V lost 0 bases and J 7 bases, leaving 14 bases between the germline ends. From germline, CDR1 is SGHRS and CDR2 YFSETQ. This CDR3 is built from 15 residues. Full variable domain (remainder filled in from reference TRBV5-1 and TRBJ1-5): KAGVTQTPRYLIKTRGQQVTLSCSPISGHRSVSWYQQTPGQGLQFLFEYFSETQRNKGNFPGRFSGRQFSNSRSEMNVSTLELGDSALYLCASSLVGGRSQPQHFGDGTRLSIL.